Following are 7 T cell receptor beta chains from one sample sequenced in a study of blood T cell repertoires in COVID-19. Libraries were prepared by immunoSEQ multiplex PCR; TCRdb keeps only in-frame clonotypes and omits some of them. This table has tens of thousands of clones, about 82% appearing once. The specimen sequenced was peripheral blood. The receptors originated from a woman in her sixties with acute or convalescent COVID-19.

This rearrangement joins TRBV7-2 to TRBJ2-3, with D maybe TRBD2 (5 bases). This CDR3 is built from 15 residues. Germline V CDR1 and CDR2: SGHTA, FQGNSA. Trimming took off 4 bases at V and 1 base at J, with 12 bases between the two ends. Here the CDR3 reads CASSSRGGGTDTQYF. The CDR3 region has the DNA TGTGCCAGCAGCTCCCGTGGAGGCGGCACAGATACGCAGTATTTT.

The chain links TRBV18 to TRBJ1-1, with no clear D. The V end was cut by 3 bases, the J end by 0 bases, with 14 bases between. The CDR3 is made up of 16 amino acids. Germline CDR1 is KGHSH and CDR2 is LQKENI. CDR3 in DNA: TGTGCCAGCTCACCGCCGACTACCAGGATGAACACTGAAGCTTTCTTT. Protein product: CASSPPTTRMNTEAFF. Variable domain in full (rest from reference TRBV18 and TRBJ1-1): NAGVMQNPRHLVRRRGQEARLRCSPMKGHSHVYWYRQLPEEGLKFMVYLQKENIIDESGMPKERFSAEFPKEGPSILRIQQVVRGDSAAYFCASSPPTTRMNTEAFFGQGTRLTVV.

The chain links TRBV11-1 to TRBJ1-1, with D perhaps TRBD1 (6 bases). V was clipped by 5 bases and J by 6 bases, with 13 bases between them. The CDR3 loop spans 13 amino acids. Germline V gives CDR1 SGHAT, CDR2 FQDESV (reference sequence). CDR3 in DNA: TGTGCCAGCAGCAGAGGGGGTAGCGCTGAAGCTTTCTTT. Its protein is CASSRGGSAEAFF.

The CDR3 DNA is TGTGCCAGCAGTTCGGTCGGGACAGCCATATACGAGCAGTACTTC. Its protein product is CASSSVGTAIYEQYF. This chain joins TRBV28 and TRBJ2-7, with 7 positions matching TRBD1. Germline lookup yields CDR1 MDHEN and CDR2 SYDVKM. The CDR3 runs 15 residues. J gave up 4 bases and V 4 bases, and 10 bases lay outside the gene matches. The full variable domain, completed using reference TRBV28 and TRBJ2-7, is DVKVTQSSRYLVKRTGEKVFLECVQDMDHENMFWYRQDPGLGLRLIYFSYDVKMKEKGDIPEGYSVSREKKERFSLILESASTNQTSMYLCASSSVGTAIYEQYFGPGTRLTVT.

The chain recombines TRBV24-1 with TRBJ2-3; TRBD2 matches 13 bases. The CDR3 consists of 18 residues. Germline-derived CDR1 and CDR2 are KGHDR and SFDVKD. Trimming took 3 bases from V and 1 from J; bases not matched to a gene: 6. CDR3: CATSDTSGGAAGTDTQYF. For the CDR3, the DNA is TGTGCCACCAGTGATACTAGCGGGGGGGCCGCGGGCACAGATACGCAGTATTTT.

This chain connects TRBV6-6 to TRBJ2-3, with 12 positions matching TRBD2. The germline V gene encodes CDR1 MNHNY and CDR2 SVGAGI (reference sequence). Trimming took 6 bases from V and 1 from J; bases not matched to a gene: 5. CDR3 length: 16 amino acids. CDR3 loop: CASSRGLAGGTDTQYF. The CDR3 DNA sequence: TGTGCCAGCAGCCGGGGACTAGCGGGTGGCACAGATACGCAGTATTTT.

As DNA, the CDR3 is TGTGCCAGCAGTCAAACACAGGGACCCTACGAGCAGTACTTC. Residues: CASSQTQGPYEQYF. The genes are TRBV6-6 and TRBJ2-7; D may be TRBD1 (6 bases). Germline CDR1 MNHNY, CDR2 SVGAGI (reference sequence). CDR3 length: 14 amino acids. Trimming shortened V by 5 bases and J by 2 bases, and 13 bases separated the two germline ends.